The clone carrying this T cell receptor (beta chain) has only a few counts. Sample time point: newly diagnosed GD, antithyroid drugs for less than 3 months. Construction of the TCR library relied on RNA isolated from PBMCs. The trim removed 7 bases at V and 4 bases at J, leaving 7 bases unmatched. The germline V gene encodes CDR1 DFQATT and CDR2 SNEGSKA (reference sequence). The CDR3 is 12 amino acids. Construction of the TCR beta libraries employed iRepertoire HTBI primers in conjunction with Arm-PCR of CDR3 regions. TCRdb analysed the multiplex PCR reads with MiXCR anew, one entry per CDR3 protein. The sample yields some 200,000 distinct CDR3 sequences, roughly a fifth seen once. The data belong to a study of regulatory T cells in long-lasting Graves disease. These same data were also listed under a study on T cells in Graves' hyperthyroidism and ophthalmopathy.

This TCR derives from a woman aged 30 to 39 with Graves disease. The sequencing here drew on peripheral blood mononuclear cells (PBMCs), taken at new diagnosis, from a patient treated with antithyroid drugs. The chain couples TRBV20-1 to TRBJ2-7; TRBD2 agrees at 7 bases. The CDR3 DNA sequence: TGCAGTGTGAGCGGGGATGAATACGAGCAGTACTTC. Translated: CSVSGDEYEQYF.